The 10 T cell receptor beta chains below come from one sample, sequenced in a study of T-cell memory formation after mild COVID-19. TCRdb processed the 5' RACE reads anew with MiXCR; each CDR3 protein has one entry. Seen here are approximately 200,000 distinct CDR3 sequences, more than 15% observed once, and the top ten hold roughly 1.9%. The sequenced material came from PBMCs or a T cell subset sorted from them (not recorded which). The receptors originated from an adult woman who had mild COVID-19 (a few samples of this study predate the infection). Cell type and time point are not known.

This clonotype was observed a few times. The V and J genes are TRBV27 and TRBJ1-5, with D unresolved. V was cut by 3 bases and J by 4 bases, with 16 bases left in between. This CDR3 contains 16 residues. The germline V gene has CDR1 MNHEY and CDR2 SMNVEV (reference sequence). This chain's CDR3 is CASSFKASSGNQPQHF. CDR3 nucleotides: TGTGCCAGCAGTTTCAAGGCTTCTTCCGGAAATCAGCCCCAGCATTTT.

Only a few counts were recorded for this clonotype. The chain links TRBV12-3 or TRBV12-4 to TRBJ2-3; 8 bases are shared with TRBD2. Germline trimming cut 6 bases from V and 6 bases from J; bases unmatched to any gene: 8. This CDR3 has 14 amino acids. The CDR3 DNA reads as TGTGCCAGCAGCCCCGGGGGGGGAGGGGATACGCAGTATTTT. Translated: CASSPGGGGDTQYF.

This clonotype was recorded a few times. The CDR3 sequence is CASSHPGRGMFGNQPQHF. The CDR3 nucleotides read TGTGCCAGCAGCCACCCCGGCAGGGGCATGTTTGGTAATCAGCCCCAGCATTTT. This chain joins TRBV12-3 or TRBV12-4 and TRBJ1-5; weak D call: TRBD1 (6 bases). Trimming left V 6 bases short and J 4 bases short, with 25 bases between. The CDR3 has 18 amino acids.

The chain carries TRBV7-9 and TRBJ1-2, with D hard to call. V lost 1 base, J lost 4 bases, and 13 bases lay in between. Germline values: CDR1 SEHNR, CDR2 FQNEAQ (reference sequence). This CDR3 is 15 amino acids long. The CDR3 DNA follows: TGTGCCAGCAGCTTAGGCGCCGGGTTGGCCTATGGCTACACCTTC. This encodes CASSLGAGLAYGYTF. The full variable domain, in which reference TRBV7-9 and TRBJ1-2 provide the parts outside the CDR3, is DTGVSQNPRHKITKRGQNVTFRCDPISEHNRLYWYRQTLGQGPEFLTYFQNEAQLEKSRLLSDRFSAERPKGSFSTLEIQRTEQGDSAMYLCASSLGAGLAYGYTFGSGTRLTVV.

This chain connects TRBV7-6 to TRBJ2-1; D tentatively fits TRBD1 or TRBD2 (5 bases each). The length of the CDR3 is 16 residues. The germline V and J ends were trimmed by 5 bases and 0 bases, with 14 bases remaining between them. CDR1 and CDR2 from the germline V gene are SGHVS and FNYEAQ. CDR3 nucleotides: TGTGCCAGCAGCCCCAAGTGGGGGAGCTCCTACAATGAGCAGTTCTTC. It yields the protein CASSPKWGSSYNEQFF.

This sequence joins TRBV6-5 and TRBJ2-3; D may be TRBD2 (5 bases). CDR1 MNHEY and CDR2 SVGAGI come from the germline V gene. The ends were cut back, 6 bases at V and 3 bases at J, with 22 bases in the middle. The CDR3 extends over 17 amino acids. The CDR3 region is CASSLGSSSGRTDTQYF. The DNA for the CDR3 is TGTGCCAGCAGCCTGGGCTCGAGTTCGGGGAGAACAGATACGCAGTATTTT.

This clonotype came up a few times. The chain joins TRBV3-1 to TRBJ2-4; D not resolved. This CDR3 has 15 residues. V lost 1 base to trimming and J lost 0 bases, with 7 bases between them. Germline CDR1 reads LGHDT; CDR2 reads YNNKEL (reference sequence). The CDR3 coding sequence is TGTGCCAGCAGCCAAGGACTTTTAGCCAAAAACATTCAGTACTTC. Translated: CASSQGLLAKNIQYF.

The chain recombines TRBV30 with TRBJ2-7; 8 positions match TRBD2. Per germline, CDR1 GTSNPN and CDR2 SVGIG (reference sequence). With V trimmed by 6 bases and J by 2 bases, 9 bases remained unmatched. This CDR3 region has 14 residues. The CDR3 sequence: CACTRGALTYEQYF. CDR3 bases: TGTGCCTGTACGCGGGGGGCCCTCACCTACGAGCAGTACTTC.

This clonotype was counted a few times. This rearrangement joins TRBV7-2 to TRBJ2-3; 7 nucleotides agree with TRBD2. Germline CDR1 reads SGHTA; CDR2 reads FQGNSA. The CDR3 extends over 16 amino acids. The V and J ends lost 2 bases and 6 bases, in that order; junction bases with no gene match: 11. As DNA, the CDR3 is TGTGCCAGCAGCTTACAAGCGGGGACTATTGGGGATACGCAGTATTTT. Translating it yields CASSLQAGTIGDTQYF.

The CDR3 is CSAHTSSGGVSSTDTQYF. Written as DNA, the CDR3 is TGCAGTGCCCATACGTCTAGCGGGGGGGTCTCAAGCACAGATACGCAGTATTTT. The chain employs TRBV20-1 and TRBJ2-3; 12 nucleotides align to TRBD2. This CDR3 is built from 18 residues. In germline, CDR1 is DFQATT, CDR2 SNEGSKA (reference sequence). Unmatched junction bases numbered 13, after V lost 6 bases and J lost 0 bases.